The clone carrying this T cell receptor (beta chain) was counted at least ten times. Its specificity is unknown. CDR1 is SGDLS, CDR2 YYNGEE, per germline. CDR3 length: 15 amino acids. With 0 bases removed from V and 7 bases from J, the gap between germline ends came to 17 bases. This specimen comes from a study of neurological immune-mediated disorders. Template-switch 5'RACE cDNA synthesis added a 10-nucleotide unique molecular identifier. Sequencing of 15-18 subjects in each run yielded over 180 million TCR-beta sequences. TCRdb analysed the 5' RACE reads with MiXCR anew, one entry per CDR3 protein. Seen here are about 28,000 distinct CDR3 sequences, 5% to 8% observed once, and the top ten hold around 8.3%. Study-wide results and caveats: HTLV-1-associated myelopathy displayed the greatest TCR clonal expansion, and multiple sclerosis exhibited the smallest, lower than that of healthy controls. Sharing of CDR3 amino acid sequences among expanded clones across subjects was absent, suggesting private repertoires in all groups.

Sequencing was carried out using PBMCs. This chain connects TRBV9 to TRBJ2-7; tentatively, D is TRBD1 or TRBD2 (6 bases each). The receptor comes from a woman aged 45-60 years in good health. CDR3 amino acids: CASSVDPGATREQYF. DNA of the CDR3: TGTGCCAGCAGCGTAGATCCGGGGGCAACGAGAGAGCAGTACTTC.